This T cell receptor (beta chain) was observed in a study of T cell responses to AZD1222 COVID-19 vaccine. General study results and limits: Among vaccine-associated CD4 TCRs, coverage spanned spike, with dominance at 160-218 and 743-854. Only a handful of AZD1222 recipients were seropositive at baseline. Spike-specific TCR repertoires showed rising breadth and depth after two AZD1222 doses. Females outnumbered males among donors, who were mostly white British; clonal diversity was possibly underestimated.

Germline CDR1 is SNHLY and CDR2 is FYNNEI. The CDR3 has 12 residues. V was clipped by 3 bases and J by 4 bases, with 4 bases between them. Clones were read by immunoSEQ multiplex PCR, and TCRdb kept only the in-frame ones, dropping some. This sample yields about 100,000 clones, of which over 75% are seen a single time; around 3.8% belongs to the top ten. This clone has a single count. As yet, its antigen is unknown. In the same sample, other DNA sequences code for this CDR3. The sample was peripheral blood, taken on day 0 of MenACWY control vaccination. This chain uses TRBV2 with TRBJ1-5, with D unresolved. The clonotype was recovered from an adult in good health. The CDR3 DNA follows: TGTGCCAGCAGTGATAGGAATCAGCCCCAGCATTTT. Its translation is CASSDRNQPQHF.